What follows are 25 T cell receptor beta chains derived from one specimen sequenced in a study of shared clonotypes between healthy human individuals. Sequenced by immunoSEQ multiplex PCR; TCRdb stores in-frame clones only, minus some. The sample holds over a million clones, approximately 80% seen once. Sequenced input: memory CD4+ T cells from PBMCs. As to subset: CD45RA-negative fraction. These receptors came from a man younger than 30 in good health. Some clones in this sample may be carry-over from other donors' samples.

As for this clone: This may stem from a read error, because a much larger clone lies one nucleotide away. Other DNA sequences from this sample encode an identical CDR3 as well. This sequence joins TRBV14 and TRBJ2-7; D may be TRBD1 (5 bases). The CDR3 runs 14 residues. V lost 6 bases and J 3 bases, leaving 15 bases between the germline ends. The germline CDR1 and CDR2 sequences are SGHDN and FVKESK. CDR3 sequence (DNA): TGTGCCAGCAGTCCCACCCCTGACAGCTACGAGCAGTACTTC. It is translated as CASSPTPDSYEQYF.

In the case of this clone: One base separates it from a far larger clone, so it is likely a read error. The V and J genes are TRBV30 and TRBJ1-1, with 9 bases that match TRBD1. With V trimmed by 5 bases and J by 3 bases, 4 bases remained unmatched. This CDR3 region has 13 residues. The V gene's germline CDR1 is GTSNPN and CDR2 SVGIG (reference sequence). The CDR3, as DNA: TGTGCCTGGGTGGGACAGGGCTACACTGAAGCTTTCTTT. Its protein is CAWVGQGYTEAFF.

This clone was picked up many times. The CDR3 nucleotides are TGTGCCACCAGCAGAGATCTCGCGGGAGAGTATGAGCAGTTCTTC. It translates to CATSRDLAGEYEQFF. The V gene is TRBV15, the J gene TRBJ2-1; 7 nucleotides match TRBD2. The CDR3 covers 15 residues. Trimming at V came to 0 bases and at J to 8 bases, leaving 7 bases not matched to a gene. Per the germline V gene, CDR1 is LNHNV and CDR2 is YYDKDF (reference sequence).

The chain is built from TRBV7-3 and TRBJ1-1; D gene uncertain. Deletions cut 1 base from V and 3 bases from J, with 12 bases between. The CDR3 has 15 residues. Germline assignment: CDR1 SGHTA and CDR2 FQGTGA. CDR3 protein: CASSLKWASDTEAFF. The DNA for the CDR3 is TGTGCCAGCAGCTTAAAGTGGGCGAGTGACACTGAAGCTTTCTTT.

This chain joins TRBV6-1 and TRBJ2-1, with D possibly being TRBD1 or TRBD2 (5 bases each). Germline CDR1 is MNHNS and CDR2 is SASEGT. Trimming stripped 8 bases from V and 0 bases from J, with 11 bases between. This CDR3 is built from 14 residues. CDR3 DNA sequence: TGTGCCAGCGAAGCGGACAACTCCTACAATGAGCAGTTCTTC. This encodes CASEADNSYNEQFF.

This clone was counted only a few times. The rearrangement joins TRBV11-2 to TRBJ2-5; D possibly matches TRBD1 or TRBD2 (7 bases each). The V end lost 4 bases, the J end lost 4 bases, and 19 bases lay between the germline ends. This CDR3 comprises 16 residues. Germline CDR1 reads SGHAT; CDR2 reads FQNNGV. The CDR3 region has the DNA TGTGCCAGCAGCTCGATACAGGGGAGGGGGCGAGAGACCCAGTACTTC. It translates to CASSSIQGRGRETQYF.

Notes on this clone: This may stem from a read error, because a much larger clone lies one nucleotide away. This sample also contains other DNA sequences that code for the same CDR3. This chain joins TRBV2 and TRBJ2-5; D possibly matches TRBD1 or TRBD2 (5 bases each). Trimming took off 1 base at V and 5 bases at J, with 5 bases between the two ends. The germline V gene encodes CDR1 SNHLY and CDR2 FYNNEI. This CDR3 contains 12 residues. Written as DNA, the CDR3 is TGTGCCAGCAGTGAAGGGGGGGAGACCCAGTACTTC. This sequence encodes CASSEGGETQYF.

V gene TRBV7-2 combines with J gene TRBJ2-4; D is possibly TRBD2 (6 bases). Trimming took off 5 bases at V and 0 bases at J, with 11 bases between the two ends. The length of the CDR3 is 15 residues. Germline CDR1 and CDR2: SGHTA and FQGNSA. The CDR3 DNA reads TGTGCCAGCAGCCCACTAGCCTTAGCCAAAAACATTCAGTACTTC. Translated, it gives CASSPLALAKNIQYF.

V and J are TRBV28 and TRBJ2-3; 12 nucleotides agree with TRBD2. After removal of 5 bases from V and 11 bases from J, the junction contained 5 bases not matched to a gene. CDR3 length equals 13 residues. Germline lookup yields CDR1 MDHEN and CDR2 SYDVKM. The CDR3 DNA reads as TGTGCCAGCAGTCTACTAGCGGGAGGAGGGCAGTATTTT. Its translation: CASSLLAGGGQYF.

J is TRBJ1-4 and V is TRBV9; the match to TRBD1 covers 7 bases. Germline V gene data show CDR1 as SGDLS and CDR2 as YYNGEE. J lost 3 bases, V lost 5 bases, and 7 bases had no gene match. The CDR3 has 15 residues. CDR3 sequence: CASSREGQPNEKLFF. CDR3 bases: TGTGCCAGCAGTCGCGAGGGACAGCCTAATGAAAAACTGTTTTTT.

V usage is TRBV6-4 and J usage is TRBJ1-1; 8 nucleotides align to TRBD1. CDR3 size: 15 residues. Trimming took 6 bases from V and 2 from J; bases not matched to a gene: 8. Germline V gene data show CDR1 as MRHNA and CDR2 as SNTAGT. CDR3 residues: CASRVTGDKNTEAFF. The CDR3 coding sequence is TGTGCCAGCAGGGTGACAGGGGATAAAAACACTGAAGCTTTCTTT.

This chain links TRBV2 with TRBJ2-1; a weak D match, TRBD1 (6 bases). V lost 6 bases to trimming and J lost 1 base, with 13 bases between them. The CDR3 extends over 15 amino acids. Per germline, CDR1 SNHLY and CDR2 FYNNEI. The chain's CDR3 is CASSRTVQSYNEQFF. CDR3 DNA: TGTGCCAGCAGCCGGACAGTACAATCCTACAATGAGCAGTTCTTC.

This clone came up a few times. This sequence joins TRBV4-2 and TRBJ2-2; TRBD2 matches at 8 bases. V gave up 5 bases and J gave up 7 bases; unmatched junction bases: 6. The CDR3 is made up of 14 amino acids. From germline, CDR1 is LGHNA and CDR2 YNFKEQ. The CDR3: CASSWGLESGELFF. In nucleotides, the CDR3 is TGTGCCAGCAGCTGGGGACTAGAAAGCGGGGAGCTGTTTTTT.

Notes on this clone: This likely came from a read error, as a far larger clone is one base away. This sample also contains other DNA sequences that code for the same CDR3. The CDR3 protein is CASRRNQPQHF. The CDR3, as DNA: TGTGCCAGCAGGCGAAATCAGCCCCAGCATTTT. This chain links TRBV2 with TRBJ1-5; no clear D. The germline gives CDR1 SNHLY, CDR2 FYNNEI. V lost 6 bases and J 4 bases, leaving 4 bases between the germline ends. The CDR3 is 11 amino acids.

The rearrangement uses TRBV29-1 and TRBJ2-3, with unresolved D. The germline CDR1 and CDR2 sequences are SQVTM and ANQGSEA. The CDR3 length is 13 residues. V was cut by 4 bases and J by 3 bases, with 11 bases left in between. The CDR3 loop reads CSVGSFGTDTQYF. The CDR3 nucleotides are TGCAGCGTTGGGAGTTTTGGGACAGATACGCAGTATTTT.

V usage is TRBV4-1 and J usage is TRBJ2-3; 10 nucleotides align to TRBD2. The CDR3 is made up of 15 amino acids. V was pared by 2 bases and J by 7 bases, with 6 bases of the junction left unmatched. Germline V gene sequence: CDR1 MGHRA, CDR2 YSYEKL. The CDR3 protein is CASSQPSGSDHTQYF. CDR3 coding DNA: TGCGCCAGCAGCCAACCTAGCGGGAGCGATCATACGCAGTATTTT.

The rearrangement joins TRBV18 to TRBJ2-7, with TRBD2 matching 13 bases. With 4 bases clipped from V and 7 bases from J, the junction kept 4 bases outside the gene matches. The germline V gene has CDR1 KGHSH and CDR2 LQKENI. The CDR3 consists of 14 residues. CDR3 DNA sequence: TGTGCCAGCTCACGGGGACTAGCGGGACTAGAGCAGTACTTC. This gives the protein CASSRGLAGLEQYF.

About this clone itself: Other DNA sequences in this sample translate to the same CDR3. The chain uses TRBV28 and TRBJ1-4, with D maybe TRBD1 (6 bases). Germline V lookup: CDR1 MDHEN, CDR2 SYDVKM. This CDR3 contains 12 residues. V was pared by 3 bases and J by 8 bases, with 7 bases between. The CDR3 is CASSFQGEKLFF. The DNA for the CDR3 is TGTGCCAGCAGTTTCCAGGGGGAAAAACTGTTTTTT.

The chain links TRBV28 to TRBJ2-7; no definite D call. This CDR3 contains 15 residues. The V end was cut by 5 bases, the J end by 6 bases, with 20 bases between. The germline V gene encodes CDR1 MDHEN and CDR2 SYDVKM. CDR3 in amino acids: CASSPLVSLWGEQYF. The CDR3 DNA reads as TGTGCCAGCAGTCCTCTGGTGTCCCTTTGGGGCGAGCAGTACTTC. Drawing the rest from reference TRBV28 and TRBJ2-7, the complete variable domain is DVKVTQSSRYLVKRTGEKVFLECVQDMDHENMFWYRQDPGLGLRLIYFSYDVKMKEKGDIPEGYSVSREKKERFSLILESASTNQTSMYLCASSPLVSLWGEQYFGPGTRLTVT.

This chain connects TRBV6-5 to TRBJ1-2; 8 bases align to TRBD1. The CDR3 sequence is 12 residues long. From germline, CDR1 is MNHEY and CDR2 SVGAGI. With V trimmed by 6 bases and J by 8 bases, 5 bases remained unmatched. The CDR3 region has the DNA TGTGCCAGCAGGGACAGGGTGGGCGGCTACACCTTC. This encodes CASRDRVGGYTF.

The V and J genes are TRBV7-8 and TRBJ1-1, with D unclear. CDR3 length: 15 residues. V was shortened by 0 bases and J by 0 bases, with 8 bases between the two germline ends. The germline V gene has CDR1 SGHVS and CDR2 FQNEAQ. CDR3 amino acids: CASSLAGPMNTEAFF. CDR3 in DNA: TGTGCCAGCAGCTTAGCTGGCCCGATGAACACTGAAGCTTTCTTT.

On this clone itself: Within the sample, other DNA sequences also encode this same CDR3. The chain carries TRBV11-2 and TRBJ2-7; D not certain. The CDR3 runs to 13 residues. CDR1 SGHAT and CDR2 FQNNGV come from the germline V gene. V lost 1 base and J 0 bases, leaving 4 bases between the germline ends. DNA of the CDR3: TGTGCCAGCAGCTTAGTCCTCTCCTACGAGCAGTACTTC. It translates to CASSLVLSYEQYF.

This clone was seen only a few times. This sequence joins TRBV2 and TRBJ1-3; 7 bases match TRBD1. The J segment lost 0 bases and the V segment lost 8 bases, leaving 10 bases of the junction unmatched. The germline gives CDR1 SNHLY, CDR2 FYNNEI. There are 16 residues in the CDR3. CDR3 region: CASGGDRRNSGNTIYF. The CDR3 DNA follows: TGTGCCAGCGGAGGGGACAGACGAAACTCTGGAAACACCATATATTTT.

As regards this clone: With a far larger clone one base away, a read error is the likely cause. As the CDR3 is not closed by the conserved phenylalanine or tryptophan, this likely results from a read error. The CDR3 reads CASSYSSGLQNTIYL. The DNA of the CDR3 is TGTGCCAGCAGTTACTCGTCAGGGTTGCAAAACACCATATATCTT. The rearrangement links TRBV6-5 to TRBJ1-3; weak D call: TRBD1 (5 bases). Germline V gives CDR1 MNHEY, CDR2 SVGAGI. The CDR3 consists of 15 residues. Trimming removed 0 bases from V and 6 bases from J, with 12 bases in between.

The rearrangement uses TRBV2 and TRBJ2-2; no reliable D call. The germline V gene encodes CDR1 SNHLY and CDR2 FYNNEI. There are 11 residues in the CDR3. V was shortened by 8 bases and J by 3 bases, with 4 bases between the two germline ends. The CDR3 sequence is CASGYTGELFF. The CDR3, as DNA: TGTGCCAGCGGTTACACCGGGGAGCTGTTTTTT.